The 6 T cell receptor beta chains listed next were all sequenced from one sample in a study of identical twins. TCRdb re-called the 5' RACE reads through MiXCR, storing one row per CDR3 protein. The sample contains some 710,000 distinct CDR3 sequences, 6.1% of which appear only once. Sequenced sample: naive T cells sorted from blood. The receptors here all came from a man aged 18 to 29 in good health.

The chain uses TRBV27 and TRBJ1-6; no definite D call. The CDR3 contains 16 residues. Germline values: CDR1 MNHEY, CDR2 SMNVEV (reference sequence). V lost 4 bases and J 7 bases, leaving 17 bases between the germline ends. The CDR3 DNA sequence: TGTGCCAGCAGTTATGACCGGAGCTACCCCAATTCACCCCTCCACTTT. Translated, it gives CASSYDRSYPNSPLHF.

This clonotype was detected ten times or more. The chain links TRBV12-3 or TRBV12-4 to TRBJ2-1, with TRBD2 matching 9 bases. V dropped 3 bases and J dropped 7; count of bases not matched to a gene: 10. The CDR3 runs to 16 residues. CDR3 residues: CASSLDAGGPSNEQFF. CDR3 in DNA: TGTGCCAGCAGTTTGGATGCGGGAGGGCCCTCAAATGAGCAGTTCTTC.

There are many counts of this clonotype. V usage is TRBV12-3 or TRBV12-4 and J usage is TRBJ1-5; the match to TRBD1 covers 7 bases. Trimming took 5 bases from V and 3 from J; bases not matched to a gene: 7. This CDR3 is 15 amino acids long. The CDR3 region is CASSPGQSNNQPQHF. Written as DNA, the CDR3 is TGTGCCAGCAGTCCGGGACAGTCAAACAATCAGCCCCAGCATTTT.

This clonotype was seen only a few times. The chain has TRBV6-2 or TRBV6-3 and TRBJ1-6; no firm D call. Trimming stripped 2 bases from V and 10 bases from J, with 12 bases between. Germline V gives CDR1 MNHEY, CDR2 SVGEGT. The CDR3 is made up of 14 amino acids. The DNA of the CDR3 is TGTGCCAGCAGTTACCCGGCGTTCTTGTCACCCCTCCACTTT. This encodes CASSYPAFLSPLHF.

The table lists this clonotype with a few counts. The chain recombines TRBV7-6 with TRBJ2-3; 11 bases agree with TRBD2. The V gene end was trimmed by 5 bases and the J gene end by 3 bases; junction bases not matched to a gene: 10. From germline, CDR1 is SGHVS and CDR2 FNYEAQ. The CDR3 is made up of 17 amino acids. The CDR3 DNA sequence: TGTGCCAGCAGCACAGGGCGGTTAGCGGGAGGGACAGATACGCAGTATTTT. This gives the protein CASSTGRLAGGTDTQYF.

The chain carries TRBV4-2 and TRBJ2-1, with 7 bases matching TRBD2. Germline V gives CDR1 LGHNA, CDR2 YNFKEQ. V shed 1 base and J 6 bases; nucleotides not matched to a gene: 9. The CDR3 covers 16 residues. In nucleotides, the CDR3 is TGTGCCAGCAGCCAAGTCCAGGCGGGAGCGGGCAATGAGCAGTTCTTC. It translates to CASSQVQAGAGNEQFF.